The 30 T cell receptor beta chains in this list originate from one sample, sequenced in a study of graft-versus-host responses after intestinal transplantation. The assay was immunoSEQ multiplex PCR, and TCRdb's table has in-frame clones only and misses some. The data show about 40,000 clones, with about 90% seen just once and approximately 2.3% held by the top ten. The material sequenced was PBMCs, taken around 320 days after intestinal transplant. Receptor source: a human patient who received an intestinal transplant, so some T cells may come from the graft donor.

The V and J genes are TRBV5-1 and TRBJ2-1, with D possibly matching TRBD1 (6 bases). This CDR3 has 16 residues. The V end lost 0 bases, the J end lost 7 bases, and 17 bases lay between the germline ends. Germline V lookup: CDR1 SGHRS, CDR2 YFSETQ. CDR3 region: CASSLAGVYPENEQFF. The CDR3 region has the DNA TGCGCCAGCAGCTTGGCAGGGGTGTACCCAGAAAATGAGCAGTTCTTC. The full variable domain, completed using reference TRBV5-1 and TRBJ2-1, is KAGVTQTPRYLIKTRGQQVTLSCSPISGHRSVSWYQQTPGQGLQFLFEYFSETQRNKGNFPGRFSGRQFSNSRSEMNVSTLELGDSALYLCASSLAGVYPENEQFFGPGTRLTVL.

V gene TRBV5-1 combines with J gene TRBJ1-1, with 8 bases identical to TRBD1. V lost 2 bases, J lost 2 bases, and 5 bases stayed unmatched. This CDR3 contains 15 residues. Germline CDR1 is SGHRS and CDR2 is YFSETQ. This chain's CDR3 is CASSFLTGANTEAFF. DNA of the CDR3: TGCGCCAGCAGCTTCTTGACAGGGGCAAACACTGAAGCTTTCTTT.

The chain combines TRBV7-3 with TRBJ2-6; TRBD2 matches at 8 bases. V was clipped by 0 bases and J by 4 bases; unmatched bases: 5. Germline V gives CDR1 SGHTA, CDR2 FQGTGA. The CDR3 is made up of 17 amino acids. This CDR3 is CASSLTGLAGGANVLTF. The DNA of the CDR3 is TGTGCCAGCAGCTTAACGGGCCTAGCGGGCGGGGCCAACGTCCTGACTTTC.

This chain's CDR3 is CASSRTSGIGETQYF. CDR3 DNA sequence: TGCGCCAGCAGCCGGACTAGCGGGATAGGGGAGACCCAGTACTTC. The chain links TRBV4-1 to TRBJ2-5; 12 positions match TRBD2. The ends lost 4 bases at V and 5 bases at J; junction bases unmatched: 5. Germline V CDR1 and CDR2: MGHRA, YSYEKL. The CDR3 loop spans 15 amino acids.

The chain has TRBV5-4 and TRBJ1-6; 7 bases match TRBD1. There are 14 residues in the CDR3. CDR1 SGHNT and CDR2 YYREEE come from the germline V gene (reference sequence). V shed 2 bases and J 8 bases; nucleotides not matched to a gene: 4. CDR3 protein: CASSLQGRDSPLHF. The CDR3 DNA sequence: TGTGCCAGCAGCTTACAGGGGCGGGATTCACCCCTCCACTTT. The whole variable domain, remainder taken from reference TRBV5-4 and TRBJ1-6, is ETGVTQSPTHLIKTRGQQVTLRCSSQSGHNTVSWYQQALGQGPQFIFQYYREEENGRGNFPPRFSGLQFPNYSSELNVNALELDDSALYLCASSLQGRDSPLHFGNGTRLTVT.

The V call is TRBV30, the J call TRBJ2-1; D assignment may be TRBD1 or TRBD2 (5 bases each). Germline loops: CDR1 GTSNPN, CDR2 SVGIG (reference sequence). Trimming took 1 base from V and 5 from J, leaving 21 bases between them. CDR3 length equals 17 residues. The CDR3 DNA is TGTGCCTGGAGTGGGGCCAGGGAGATCCCCACACACAATGAGCAGTTCTTC. Translating gives CAWSGAREIPTHNEQFF. Combining the CDR3 with reference TRBV30 and TRBJ2-1 gives the whole variable domain SQTIHQWPATLVQPVGSPLSLECTVEGTSNPNLYWYRQAAGRGLQLLFYSVGIGQISSEVPQNLSASRPQDRQFILSSKKLLLSDSGFYLCAWSGAREIPTHNEQFFGPGTRLTVL.

This chain joins TRBV9 and TRBJ2-1; 7 positions match TRBD1. Trimming at V came to 0 bases and at J to 9 bases, leaving 6 bases not matched to a gene. This CDR3 has 14 amino acids. Germline CDR1 is SGDLS and CDR2 is YYNGEE. CDR3 sequence (DNA): TGTGCCAGCAGCGTAGGCCAGGGGGTAGGTGAGCAGTTCTTC. Residues: CASSVGQGVGEQFF.

This chain uses TRBV6-5 with TRBJ2-2, with D possibly matching TRBD2 (5 bases). Germline-derived CDR1 and CDR2 are MNHEY and SVGAGI. Trimming left V 5 bases short and J 8 bases short, with 12 bases between. The CDR3 has 13 residues. In DNA form, the CDR3 reads TGTGCCAGCAGTGACTACCCCCGGGGGGAGCTGTTTTTT. It specifies CASSDYPRGELFF.

This clone was counted a few times. The V gene is TRBV18, the J gene TRBJ1-3; 7 bases map to TRBD1. With 2 bases clipped from V and 2 bases from J, the junction kept 3 bases outside the gene matches. The germline CDR1 and CDR2 sequences are KGHSH and LQKENI. CDR3 size: 15 residues. This CDR3 is CASSPGQGAGNTIYF. CDR3 DNA sequence: TGTGCCAGCTCACCAGGGCAGGGGGCTGGAAACACCATATATTTT.

The J gene is TRBJ2-5, the V gene TRBV5-6; D uncertain. V was cut by 4 bases and J by 2 bases, with 15 bases left in between. The germline gives CDR1 SGHDT, CDR2 YYEEEE. The CDR3 runs to 15 residues. In DNA form, the CDR3 reads TGTGCCAGCAGCCATGTCGCAGATTGGCAAGAGACCCAGTACTTC. This codes for CASSHVADWQETQYF. The whole variable domain, filled in from reference TRBV5-6 and TRBJ2-5, reads DAGVTQSPTHLIKTRGQQVTLRCSPKSGHDTVSWYQQALGQGPQFIFQYYEEEERQRGNFPDRFSGHQFPNYSSELNVNALLLGDSALYLCASSHVADWQETQYFGPGTRLLVL.

CDR3: CASSYSGKATDTQYF. CDR3 bases: TGTGCCAGCAGTTACTCGGGAAAAGCCACAGATACGCAGTATTTT. This chain links TRBV6-5 with TRBJ2-3; D is undetermined. With 0 bases removed from V and 2 bases from J, the gap between germline ends came to 9 bases. This CDR3 has 15 amino acids. Germline lookup yields CDR1 MNHEY and CDR2 SVGAGI.

This sequence joins TRBV7-3 and TRBJ2-7; weak D call: TRBD2 (5 bases). V was cut by 6 bases and J by 4 bases, with 13 bases left in between. Germline CDR1 and CDR2: SGHTA and FQGTGA. The CDR3 sequence is 13 residues long. CDR3 nucleotides: TGTGCCAGCAGGAAGAGCGGCACGTACGAGCAGTACTTC. As protein: CASRKSGTYEQYF. Combining the CDR3 with reference TRBV7-3 and TRBJ2-7 gives the whole variable domain GAGVSQTPSNKVTEKGKYVELRCDPISGHTALYWYRQSLGQGPEFLIYFQGTGAADDSGLPNDRFFAVRPEGSVSTLKIQRTERGDSAVYLCASRKSGTYEQYFGPGTRLTVT.

This chain connects TRBV18 to TRBJ2-3, with D unresolved. CDR3 length: 20 residues. With 0 bases removed from V and 0 bases from J, the gap between germline ends came to 22 bases. CDR1 KGHSH and CDR2 LQKENI come from the germline V gene. In nucleotides, the CDR3 is TGTGCCAGCTCACCACCGTTAGCCCTCACCCTTTACTCTAGCACAGATACGCAGTATTTT. Translation gives CASSPPLALTLYSSTDTQYF.

V gene TRBV5-1 combines with J gene TRBJ2-7; the match to TRBD2 covers 13 bases. This CDR3 spans 18 amino acids. V lost 4 bases, J lost 0 bases, and 10 bases stayed unmatched. Germline-derived CDR1 and CDR2 are SGHRS and YFSETQ. The CDR3 sequence: CASSLRTSGSLLSYEQYF. For the CDR3, the DNA is TGCGCCAGCAGCCTCAGGACTAGCGGGAGCCTACTCTCCTACGAGCAGTACTTC.

This clone was found a few times. The chain links TRBV29-1 to TRBJ1-5; TRBD1 aligns across 7 bases. There are 12 residues in the CDR3. Trimming removed 7 bases from V and 3 bases from J; junction bases left unmatched: 3. CDR1 is SQVTM, CDR2 ANQGSEA, per germline. In DNA, the CDR3 is TGCAGCGCGGGACAGCACAATCAGCCCCAGCATTTT. Translation gives CSAGQHNQPQHF.

CDR3 nucleotide sequence: TGCAGCGTTGGGAGCCCTGATTATGGCTACACCTTC. Translated, it gives CSVGSPDYGYTF. V gene TRBV29-1 combines with J gene TRBJ1-2; D is unresolved. The V end lost 4 bases, the J end lost 5 bases, and 11 bases lay between the germline ends. The CDR3 contains 12 residues. Germline CDR1 reads SQVTM; CDR2 reads ANQGSEA.

The chain joins TRBV7-3 to TRBJ1-1; no clear D. CDR3 length equals 13 residues. Trimming pared 1 base from V and 1 base from J, leaving 4 bases between. Germline CDR1 reads SGHTA; CDR2 reads FQGTGA. The CDR3 loop is CASSLRGNTEAFF. CDR3 sequence (DNA): TGTGCCAGCAGCTTAAGGGGGAACACTGAAGCTTTCTTT.

V usage is TRBV18 and J usage is TRBJ1-3; D unclear. This CDR3 has 13 amino acids. V was cut by 4 bases and J by 4 bases, with 8 bases left in between. CDR1 and CDR2 from the germline V gene are KGHSH and LQKENI. CDR3 coding DNA: TGTGCCAGCTCACAGGGAGGAGGAAACACCATATATTTT. Protein: CASSQGGGNTIYF.

The rearrangement links TRBV10-1 to TRBJ2-1; D uncertain. Germline lookup yields CDR1 WNHNN and CDR2 SYGVQD (reference sequence). This CDR3 spans 13 amino acids. The ends were cut back, 0 bases at V and 10 bases at J, with 10 bases in the middle. The DNA for the CDR3 is TGCGCCAGCAGTGAGTCGAAAGCAGCCGAGCAGTTCTTC. Translating gives CASSESKAAEQFF.

The rearrangement links TRBV11-2 to TRBJ1-1, with 7 bases matching TRBD1. Trimming cost V 3 bases and J 6 bases; bases outside gene matches: 10. The germline V gene has CDR1 SGHAT and CDR2 FQNNGV. This CDR3 is 15 amino acids long. CDR3 amino acids: CASSFPGQFLPEAFF. The DNA of the CDR3 is TGTGCCAGCAGCTTTCCGGGACAGTTTTTGCCTGAAGCTTTCTTT.

The gene calls are TRBV5-6 and TRBJ2-5; no clear D gene. The CDR3 sequence is 14 residues long. Trimming pared 9 bases from V and 4 bases from J, leaving 19 bases between. Germline values: CDR1 SGHDT, CDR2 YYEEEE. The CDR3 region is CATTPTKVGETQYF. CDR3 bases: TGTGCCACCACTCCTACTAAGGTCGGAGAGACCCAGTACTTC.

V is TRBV14 and J is TRBJ1-1; D is undetermined. The CDR3 covers 15 residues. V lost 0 bases and J 1 base, leaving 9 bases between the germline ends. Germline-derived CDR1 and CDR2 are SGHDN and FVKESK. The CDR3 protein is CASSQDTYSNTEAFF. The CDR3, as DNA: TGTGCCAGCAGCCAAGATACGTATTCGAACACTGAAGCTTTCTTT.

V usage is TRBV18 and J usage is TRBJ1-2; no firm D call. Germline-derived CDR1 and CDR2 are KGHSH and LQKENI. The V end lost 3 bases, the J end lost 0 bases, and 8 bases lay between the germline ends. The CDR3 contains 14 residues. The CDR3 coding sequence is TGTGCCAGCTCACCCGCGACGGCTAACTATGGCTACACCTTC. The encoded protein is CASSPATANYGYTF.

The chain is built from TRBV7-2 and TRBJ2-5, with TRBD2 matching 11 bases. Germline V gene data show CDR1 as SGHTA and CDR2 as FQGNSA. The V segment lost 4 bases and the J segment 5 bases; nucleotides outside the gene matches: 12. The CDR3 runs 17 residues. This CDR3 is CASSWDLTSGNVETQYF. Written as DNA, the CDR3 is TGTGCCAGCAGCTGGGACTTGACTAGCGGGAACGTGGAGACCCAGTACTTC.

This clone was detected only once. The genes are TRBV5-1 and TRBJ2-7; TRBD1 aligns across 8 bases. CDR3 length: 15 amino acids. The V segment lost 5 bases and the J segment 3 bases; nucleotides outside the gene matches: 10. Germline CDR1 reads SGHRS; CDR2 reads YFSETQ. Written as DNA, the CDR3 is TGCGCCAGCAGGGCGGGACAGGAAAAATTCTACGAGCAGTACTTC. It translates to CASRAGQEKFYEQYF. The full variable domain, its missing parts supplied by reference TRBV5-1 and TRBJ2-7, is KAGVTQTPRYLIKTRGQQVTLSCSPISGHRSVSWYQQTPGQGLQFLFEYFSETQRNKGNFPGRFSGRQFSNSRSEMNVSTLELGDSALYLCASRAGQEKFYEQYFGPGTRLTVT.

This sequence joins TRBV2 and TRBJ2-1, with 8 bases fitting TRBD2. The CDR3 consists of 15 residues. Germline values: CDR1 SNHLY, CDR2 FYNNEI. The trim removed 10 bases at V and 7 bases at J, leaving 15 bases unmatched. The CDR3, as DNA: TGTGCCACCAACGACGGGGCGGGGGGTATAAATGAGCAGTTCTTC. The encoded protein is CATNDGAGGINEQFF.

In nucleotides, the CDR3 is TGTGCCATCAGTGAGGGTACTAAAGGGGGTGAAAAACTGTTTTTT. Protein: CAISEGTKGGEKLFF. The genes are TRBV10-3 and TRBJ1-4; D possibly corresponds to TRBD1 (6 bases). This CDR3 has 15 residues. CDR1 and CDR2 from the germline V gene are ENHRY and SYGVKD. Trimming removed 2 bases at V and 7 bases at J, with 14 bases between.

The V call is TRBV4-1, the J call TRBJ2-7; perhaps TRBD2 as D (6 bases). Germline V CDR1 and CDR2: MGHRA, YSYEKL. The V gene lost 0 bases and the J gene lost 0 bases, with 12 bases spanning the gap. This CDR3 contains 16 residues. Written as DNA, the CDR3 is TGCGCCAGCAGCCAAGATCTCGGGGGTTACTCCTACGAGCAGTACTTC. It specifies CASSQDLGGYSYEQYF.

The CDR3 DNA reads as TGCGCCAGCAGCCAAAACACCTTGACAGGGAAGAGCTACGAGCAGTACTTC. It encodes CASSQNTLTGKSYEQYF. The V gene is TRBV4-1, the J gene TRBJ2-7, with 7 positions matching TRBD1. The CDR3 sequence is 17 residues long. In germline, CDR1 is MGHRA, CDR2 YSYEKL. Trimming cost V 2 bases and J 3 bases; bases outside gene matches: 13.

V and J are TRBV11-2 and TRBJ2-1, with 11 bases identical to TRBD2. V gave up 5 bases and J gave up 3 bases; unmatched junction bases: 3. From germline, CDR1 is SGHAT and CDR2 FQNNGV. CDR3 length: 15 residues. In DNA, the CDR3 is TGTGCCAGCAGCCCCGGGACTAGCGGCTACAATGAGCAGTTCTTC. It specifies CASSPGTSGYNEQFF.